The T cell receptor (beta chain) under discussion was sequenced for a study of Graves' ophthalmopathy and Graves' hyperthyroidism. The CDR3 contains 12 residues. Germline trimming cut 8 bases from V and 4 bases from J; bases unmatched to any gene: 3. Germline CDR1 and CDR2: SNHLY and FYNNEI. With respect to this clonotype: Antigen specificity is unknown.

Study results and limitations: In separating ophthalmopathy from stable hyperthyroidism, a 13-signature model achieved around 85% sensitivity and about 80% specificity.

Amplifying from RNA transcripts, the study obtained TCR beta CDR3 regions. A first-round RT-PCR used HTBI primers, followed by a second-round multiplex PCR. One entry per CDR3 protein results from TCRdb running MiXCR on the multiplex PCR reads. The sample has more than 1,000,000 distinct CDR3 sequences, 35% to 40% seen once. The receptor comes from an adult man with Graves' hyperthyroidism. The material sequenced was peripheral blood or thyroid tissue (not recorded which). The V call is TRBV2, the J call TRBJ1-1; 8 bases match TRBD1. CDR3 amino acids: CASQDRVTEAFF. The CDR3 coding sequence is TGTGCCAGCCAGGACAGGGTCACTGAAGCTTTCTTT.